Detailed here is one TCR beta chain. This entry belongs to a study of blood T cell repertoires in COVID-19. The wider study: Acute and convalescent COVID-19 samples came from the United States, Italy and Spain.

The ends were cut back, 3 bases at V and 6 bases at J, with 14 bases in the middle. The CDR3 is 14 residues long. Germline CDR1 MGHDK, CDR2 SYGVNS. Repertoires were generated with immunoSEQ multiplex PCR, while TCRdb's copy carries only in-frame clones and drops some. Seen here are about 250,000 clones, approximately 81% observed once, and the top ten hold about 8%. The sequencing sample was made of peripheral blood. This chain joins TRBV25-1 and TRBJ1-2; unclear D gene. This clonotype was sampled from a woman over 75 with acute or convalescent COVID-19. CDR3 nucleotides: TGTGCCAGCAGTGACCAGGTCCACGTCAATGGCTACACCTTC. Residues: CASSDQVHVNGYTF.